This TCR beta chain was profiled in a study of blood T cell repertoires in COVID-19. From germline, CDR1 is KGHSH and CDR2 LQKENI. V lost 6 bases and J lost 5, with 16 bases in between. The CDR3 has 15 amino acids. This table comes from immunoSEQ multiplex PCR, and its TCRdb copy is limited to in-frame clones, with some not included. The data show some 200,000 clones, with 70% to 90% seen just once and about 10% held by the top ten. The source is a woman over 75 with acute or convalescent COVID-19. The chain recombines TRBV18 with TRBJ1-4; D may be TRBD1 (6 bases). Source material: peripheral blood. CDR3 in amino acids: CASSTRGGANEKLFF. The DNA for the CDR3 is TGTGCCAGCTCTACGAGGGGGGGGGCCAATGAAAAACTGTTTTTT.